The source of this T cell receptor beta chain is a study of T cell responses to AZD1222 COVID-19 vaccine (dated by TCRdb to the early 2020s). At the level of the whole study: AZD1222 recipients whose second dose came at about 4 weeks and those whose second dose came at about 12 weeks were combined into one group, since spike-specific TCR depth and breadth did not differ between the two schedules. A total of approximately 250 trial participants underwent TCR sequencing, of whom 207 had received two doses of AZD1222 and approximately 26 had received two doses of the MenACWY control vaccine. Enrollment into the trials was organized by age into subgroups of 18-55, 56-69 and 70-plus years, and those subgroups contained roughly 140, 27 and 60 TCR-sequenced participants, respectively. Overall study outcomes, separate from this receptor: Because no samples from the day 14 peak response were available, repertoires could be characterized only after the peak T cell response. Conclusions about previously exposed vaccinees were limited because only 5 or 6 AZD1222 recipients were SARS-CoV-2 seropositive at baseline. After two AZD1222 doses, both the breadth and the depth of spike-specific TCRs were significantly higher than at day 0 and than in MenACWY recipients. Participants were mostly white British and included more females than males, and it was suggested by the authors that clonal diversity may have been underestimated. CD4 TCRs associated with the vaccine covered the entire spike protein, and the dominant responses were in regions 160-218 and 743-854. The 56-69-year group was small, and its depth increase did not reach significance, likely because of low power. Epitopes outside the regions mutated in the B.1.351 and B.1.1.7 variants were reportedly recognized by nearly half of the unique spike-specific TCRs.

This clone was detected only once. Its antigen has not been determined. There are no base qualities to consult, and no much larger clone falls within one base. The CDR3 regions of human TCRbeta chains were analyzed by immunosequencing. The original methods were these. TCRs in the repertoires were matched against a reference library of SARS-CoV-2-specific TCRs that had been generated with the MIRA antigen-specificity platform. Breadth was defined as the fraction of unique TCRs that were SARS-CoV-2-associated. Depth was defined as the fraction of total T cells that were SARS-CoV-2-associated. Each spike-specific TCR was assigned to its reactive spike region and to a CD4 or CD8 class using the MIRA data. Log10-transformed breadth and depth values were compared by one-way ANOVA with Sidak's multiple comparisons tests. Drawn from immuneACCESS, this table holds only the in-frame rearrangements with V and J called that TCRdb kept. Clones are partly lost; checked studies trace under half to an unresolved V gene and leave the rest unexplained. That table gives V, J and clone size, and the DNA gave D and trimming. The sample table holds 70,000 to 90,000 clones, of which 86% were seen once. The ten largest clones add up to approximately 9% of the sample.

Read against the paper, the sample's time point label means: baseline before first vaccination. Vaccinee samples came from UK trials COV001 and COV002, including a single-blind randomized controlled phase 2/3 trial of AZD1222 (ChAdOx1 nCoV-19) in healthy adults. For TCRbeta chain sequencing, PBMC samples from trial participants were taken at day 0 and at day 28 after the second dose. This receptor was obtained from an adult in good health. The sequencing here drew on peripheral blood, taken on day 0 of AZD1222 vaccination.

Here the CDR3 is given as CASSSGGGTHQFF. The nucleotide sequence is TGTGCCAGCAGCTCGGGGGGCGGTACTCACCAGTTCTTC. This chain is built from TRBV5-6 and TRBJ2-1, and TRBD2 may be the D gene, going by 7 matching bases. The trim is 3 bases for V and 13 bases for J, with a gap of 17 bases between the germline ends. CDR1 and CDR2 (SGHDT, YYEEEE) derive from the germline V gene. Including the terminal cysteine and phenylalanine, the CDR3 comprises 13 residues. CDR3 DNA only is kept here, 39 bases in frame from base 1.